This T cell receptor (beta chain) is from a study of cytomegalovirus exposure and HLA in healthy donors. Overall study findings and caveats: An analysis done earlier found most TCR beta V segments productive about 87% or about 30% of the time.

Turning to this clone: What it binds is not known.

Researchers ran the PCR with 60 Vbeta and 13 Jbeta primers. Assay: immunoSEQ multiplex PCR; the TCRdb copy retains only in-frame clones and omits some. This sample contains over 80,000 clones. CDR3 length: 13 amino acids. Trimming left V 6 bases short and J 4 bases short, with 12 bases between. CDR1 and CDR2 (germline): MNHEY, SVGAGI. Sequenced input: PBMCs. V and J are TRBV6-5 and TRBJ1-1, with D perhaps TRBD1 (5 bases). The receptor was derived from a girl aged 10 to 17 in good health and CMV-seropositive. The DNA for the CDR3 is TGTGCCAGCAGCCTACCGGGGGGCACTGAAGCTTTCTTT. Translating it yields CASSLPGGTEAFF.